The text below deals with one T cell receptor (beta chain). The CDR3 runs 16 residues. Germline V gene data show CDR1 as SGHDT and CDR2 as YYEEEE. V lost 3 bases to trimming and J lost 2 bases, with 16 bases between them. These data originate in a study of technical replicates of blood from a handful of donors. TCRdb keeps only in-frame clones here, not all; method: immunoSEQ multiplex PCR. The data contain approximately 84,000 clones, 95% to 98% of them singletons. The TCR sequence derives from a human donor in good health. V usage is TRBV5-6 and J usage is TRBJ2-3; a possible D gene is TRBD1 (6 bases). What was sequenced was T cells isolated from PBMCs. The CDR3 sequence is CASSSRQVTYTDTQYF. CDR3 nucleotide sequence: TGTGCCAGCAGCTCGAGACAGGTTACTTACACAGATACGCAGTATTTT. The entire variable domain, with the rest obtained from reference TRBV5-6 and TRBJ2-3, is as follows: DAGVTQSPTHLIKTRGQQVTLRCSPKSGHDTVSWYQQALGQGPQFIFQYYEEEERQRGNFPDRFSGHQFPNYSSELNVNALLLGDSALYLCASSSRQVTYTDTQYFGPGTRLTVL.